A single sample is the source of the 2 T cell receptor beta chains below, sequenced in a study of CD8 T cells in Susac syndrome. It was with random hexamers that roughly 0.5 to 1 ug RNA was reverse transcribed. TCRdb re-called the immunoSEQ multiplex PCR reads with MiXCR, one entry per CDR3 protein. This table holds some 94,000 distinct CDR3 sequences, 85% to 95% found once. The sequenced sample was CD4+ T cells from PBMCs. These receptors all stem from a human donor with Susac syndrome.

J is TRBJ1-2 and V is TRBV7-9; D may be TRBD1 (6 bases). Germline values: CDR1 SEHNR, CDR2 FQNEAQ (reference sequence). The CDR3 contains 12 residues. V lost 3 bases and J lost 12, with 14 bases in between. The CDR3: CASSLNRVGDTF. The CDR3 nucleotides read TGTGCCAGCAGCTTGAACAGGGTCGGCGACACCTTC.

The CDR3 sequence is CASSMWGGAGQPQHF. The CDR3 nucleotides are TGTGCCAGTAGTATGTGGGGGGGCGCAGGTCAGCCCCAGCATTTT. The rearrangement joins TRBV19 to TRBJ1-5; possibly TRBD1 for D (6 bases). Germline V lookup: CDR1 LNHDA, CDR2 SQIVND (reference sequence). The ends were cut back, 3 bases at V and 6 bases at J, with 15 bases in the middle. The CDR3 sequence is 15 residues long. Full variable domain (remainder filled in from reference TRBV19 and TRBJ1-5): DGGITQSPKYLFRKEGQNVTLSCEQNLNHDAMYWYRQDPGQGLRLIYYSQIVNDFQKGDIAEGYSVSREKKESFPLTVTSAQKNPTAFYLCASSMWGGAGQPQHFGDGTRLSIL.